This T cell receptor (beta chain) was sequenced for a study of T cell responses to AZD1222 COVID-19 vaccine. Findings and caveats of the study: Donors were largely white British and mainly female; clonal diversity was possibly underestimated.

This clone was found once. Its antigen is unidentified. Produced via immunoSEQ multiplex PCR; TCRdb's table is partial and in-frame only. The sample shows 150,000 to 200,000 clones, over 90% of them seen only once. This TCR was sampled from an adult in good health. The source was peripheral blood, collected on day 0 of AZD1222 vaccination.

This chain's CDR3 is CASSSGRTLGETQYF. The DNA for the CDR3 is TGTGCCAGTAGTAGCGGTCGGACCCTGGGAGAGACCCAGTACTTC. This chain joins TRBV19 and TRBJ2-5, with D unclear. The CDR3 contains 15 residues. V was clipped by 4 bases and J by 4 bases, with 16 bases between them. Germline-derived CDR1 and CDR2 are LNHDA and SQIVND (reference sequence).